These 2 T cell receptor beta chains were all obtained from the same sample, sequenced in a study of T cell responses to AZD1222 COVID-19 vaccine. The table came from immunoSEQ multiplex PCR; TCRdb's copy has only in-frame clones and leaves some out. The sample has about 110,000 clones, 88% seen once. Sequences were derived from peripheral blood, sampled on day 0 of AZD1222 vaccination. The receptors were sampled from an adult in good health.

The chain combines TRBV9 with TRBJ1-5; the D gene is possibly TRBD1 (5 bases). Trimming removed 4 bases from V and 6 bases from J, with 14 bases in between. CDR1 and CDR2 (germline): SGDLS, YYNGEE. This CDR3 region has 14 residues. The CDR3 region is CASSRRGDIQPQHF. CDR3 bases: TGTGCCAGCAGCCGCAGAGGGGATATTCAGCCCCAGCATTTT.

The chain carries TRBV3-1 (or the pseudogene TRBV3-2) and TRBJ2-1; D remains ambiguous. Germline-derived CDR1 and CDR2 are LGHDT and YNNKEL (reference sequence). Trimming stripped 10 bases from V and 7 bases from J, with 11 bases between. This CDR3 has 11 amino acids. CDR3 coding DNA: TGTGCCACGCAGCATATGAATGAGCAGTTCTTC. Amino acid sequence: CATQHMNEQFF.